The clone carrying this T cell receptor beta chain was detected once. The data are from a study of cytomegalovirus exposure and HLA in healthy donors. Whole-study context: Earlier results showed roughly 120 million unique TCR beta sequences derived from around 170 million T cells.

PCR was performed using 60 Vbeta and 13 Jbeta primers. Measured with immunoSEQ multiplex PCR; TCRdb has only the in-frame clones, and not every one. The sample has around 150,000 clones, 75% to 85% seen once. V was trimmed by 5 bases and J by 4 bases, leaving 14 bases between them. CDR1 and CDR2 (germline): MNHEY, SVGAGI. This CDR3 is built from 14 residues. Material for sequencing was PBMCs. This TCR was recovered from a man aged 30 to 45 in good health and CMV-seronegative. This chain connects TRBV6-5 to TRBJ2-5; D is perhaps TRBD2 (6 bases). CDR3 DNA sequence: TGTGCCAGCAGTGGGCAGGGAGGTAGAGAGACCCAGTACTTC. Its translation is CASSGQGGRETQYF.